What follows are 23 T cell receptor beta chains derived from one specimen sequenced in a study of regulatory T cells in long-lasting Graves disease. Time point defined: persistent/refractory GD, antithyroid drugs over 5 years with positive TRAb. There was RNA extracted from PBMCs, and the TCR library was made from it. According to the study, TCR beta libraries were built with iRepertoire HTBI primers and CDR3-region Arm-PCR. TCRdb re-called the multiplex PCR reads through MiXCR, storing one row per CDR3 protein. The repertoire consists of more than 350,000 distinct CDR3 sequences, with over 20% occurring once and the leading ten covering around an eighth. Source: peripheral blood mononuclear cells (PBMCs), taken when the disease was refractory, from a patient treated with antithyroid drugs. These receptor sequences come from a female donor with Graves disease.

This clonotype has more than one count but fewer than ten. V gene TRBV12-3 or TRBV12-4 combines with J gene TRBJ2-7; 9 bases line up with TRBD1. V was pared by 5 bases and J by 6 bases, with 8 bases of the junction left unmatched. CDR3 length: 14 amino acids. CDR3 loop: CASSPRTGAREQYF. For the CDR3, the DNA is TGTGCCAGCAGTCCACGGACAGGGGCCCGCGAGCAGTACTTC.

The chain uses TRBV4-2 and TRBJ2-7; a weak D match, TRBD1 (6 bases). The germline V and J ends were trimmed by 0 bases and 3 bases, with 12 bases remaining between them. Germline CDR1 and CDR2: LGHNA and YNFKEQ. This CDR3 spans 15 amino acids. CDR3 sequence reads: CASSQEQQGLYEQYF. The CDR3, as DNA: TGTGCCAGCAGCCAAGAACAACAGGGTCTCTACGAGCAGTACTTC.

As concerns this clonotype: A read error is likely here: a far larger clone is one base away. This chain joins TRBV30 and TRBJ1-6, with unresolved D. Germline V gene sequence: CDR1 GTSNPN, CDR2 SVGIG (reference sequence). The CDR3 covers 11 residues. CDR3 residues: CAWSPGTETFF. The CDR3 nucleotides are TGTGCCTGGAGTCCCGGTACTGAAACTTTCTTT.

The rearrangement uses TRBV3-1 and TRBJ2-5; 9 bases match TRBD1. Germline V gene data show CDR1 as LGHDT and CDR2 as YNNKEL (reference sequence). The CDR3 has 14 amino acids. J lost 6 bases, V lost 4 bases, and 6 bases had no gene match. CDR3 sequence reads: CASSRGTGRQTQYF. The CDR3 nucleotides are TGTGCCAGCAGCCGAGGGACAGGGAGGCAGACCCAGTACTTC.

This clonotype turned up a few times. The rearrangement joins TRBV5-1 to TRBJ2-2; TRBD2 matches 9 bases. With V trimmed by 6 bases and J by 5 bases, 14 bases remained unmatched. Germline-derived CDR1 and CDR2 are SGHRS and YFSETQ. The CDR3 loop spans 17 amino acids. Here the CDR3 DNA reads TGCGCCAGCACCCGGATGATAGCGGGAGCCCGTACCGGGGAGCTGTTTTTT. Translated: CASTRMIAGARTGELFF.

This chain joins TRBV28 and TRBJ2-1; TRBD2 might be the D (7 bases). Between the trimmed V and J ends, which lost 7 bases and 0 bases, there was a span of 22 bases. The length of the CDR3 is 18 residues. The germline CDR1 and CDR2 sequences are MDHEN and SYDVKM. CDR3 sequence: CASTSGEGGGSSYNEQFF. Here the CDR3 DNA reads TGTGCCAGCACCTCTGGTGAGGGCGGGGGCAGCTCCTACAATGAGCAGTTCTTC.

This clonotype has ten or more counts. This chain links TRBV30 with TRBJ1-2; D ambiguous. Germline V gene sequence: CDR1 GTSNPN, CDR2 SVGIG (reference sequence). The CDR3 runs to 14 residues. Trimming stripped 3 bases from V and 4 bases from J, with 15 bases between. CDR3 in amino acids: CAWSDLGVSYGYTF. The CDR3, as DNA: TGTGCCTGGAGCGACCTGGGAGTTTCCTATGGCTACACCTTC.

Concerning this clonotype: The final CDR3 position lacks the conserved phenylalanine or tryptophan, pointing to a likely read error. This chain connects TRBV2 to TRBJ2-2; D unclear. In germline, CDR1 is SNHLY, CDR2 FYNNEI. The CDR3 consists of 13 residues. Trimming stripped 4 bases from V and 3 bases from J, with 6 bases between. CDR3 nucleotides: TGTGCCAGCAGTGGAGTCCACACCGGGGAGCTGTTTTCT. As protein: CASSGVHTGELFS.

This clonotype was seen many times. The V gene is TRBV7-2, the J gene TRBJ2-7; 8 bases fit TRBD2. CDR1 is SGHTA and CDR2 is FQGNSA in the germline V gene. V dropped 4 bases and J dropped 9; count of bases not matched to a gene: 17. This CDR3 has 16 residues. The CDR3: CASSSLSGSGTVGQYF. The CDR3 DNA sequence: TGTGCCAGCAGCTCCCTAAGTGGTAGCGGGACCGTGGGGCAGTACTTC.

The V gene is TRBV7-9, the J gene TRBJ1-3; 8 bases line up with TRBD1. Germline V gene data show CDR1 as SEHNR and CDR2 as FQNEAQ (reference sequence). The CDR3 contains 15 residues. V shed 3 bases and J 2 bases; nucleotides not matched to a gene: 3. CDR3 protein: CASSFGQGAGNTIYF. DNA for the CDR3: TGTGCCAGCAGCTTCGGACAGGGTGCTGGAAACACCATATATTTT.

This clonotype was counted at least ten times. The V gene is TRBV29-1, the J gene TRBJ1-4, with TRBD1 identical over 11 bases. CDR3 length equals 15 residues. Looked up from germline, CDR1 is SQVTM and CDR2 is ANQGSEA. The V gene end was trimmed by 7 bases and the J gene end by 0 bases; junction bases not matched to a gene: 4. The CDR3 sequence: CSAGQGATTNEKLFF. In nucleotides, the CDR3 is TGCAGCGCCGGACAGGGGGCAACAACTAATGAAAAACTGTTTTTT.

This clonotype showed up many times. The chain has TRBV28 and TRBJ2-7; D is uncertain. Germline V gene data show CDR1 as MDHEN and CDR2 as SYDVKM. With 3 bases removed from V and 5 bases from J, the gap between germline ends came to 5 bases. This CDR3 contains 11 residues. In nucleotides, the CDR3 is TGTGCCAGCAGTTTTGTAAACGAGCAGTACTTC. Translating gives CASSFVNEQYF.

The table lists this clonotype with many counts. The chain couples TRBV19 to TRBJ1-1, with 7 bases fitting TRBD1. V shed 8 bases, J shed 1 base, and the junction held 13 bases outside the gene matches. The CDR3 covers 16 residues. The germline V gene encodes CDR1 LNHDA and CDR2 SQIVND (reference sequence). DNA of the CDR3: TGTGCCAGTTTTACTGCGGGCAGGGGGAAGAACACTGAAGCTTTCTTT. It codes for CASFTAGRGKNTEAFF.

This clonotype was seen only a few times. CDR3 protein: CASSTDSLLAKNIQYF. The CDR3 bases are TGTGCCAGCAGTACAGACAGCTTACTAGCCAAAAACATTCAGTACTTC. The chain links TRBV27 to TRBJ2-4, with D possibly matching TRBD1 (5 bases). Trimming removed 5 bases from V and 0 bases from J, with 14 bases in between. Per the germline V gene, CDR1 is MNHEY and CDR2 is SMNVEV (reference sequence). The CDR3 loop spans 16 amino acids.

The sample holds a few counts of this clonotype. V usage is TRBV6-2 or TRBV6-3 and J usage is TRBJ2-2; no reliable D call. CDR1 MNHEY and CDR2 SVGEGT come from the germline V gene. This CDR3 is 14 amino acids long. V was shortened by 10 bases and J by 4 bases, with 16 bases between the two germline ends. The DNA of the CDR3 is TGTGCCACCCACCCTCGGGTATCCACCGGGGAGCTGTTTTTT. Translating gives CATHPRVSTGELFF.

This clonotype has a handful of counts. Here the CDR3 reads CASSLAPTSPAGTQYF. Written as DNA, the CDR3 is TGTGCCAGCAGCTTGGCTCCCACTAGTCCGGCAGGGACCCAGTACTTC. V usage is TRBV5-6 and J usage is TRBJ2-5, with D possibly TRBD2 on 5 matching bases. Trimming stripped 0 bases from V and 7 bases from J, with 19 bases between. Germline values: CDR1 SGHDT, CDR2 YYEEEE. There are 16 residues in the CDR3.

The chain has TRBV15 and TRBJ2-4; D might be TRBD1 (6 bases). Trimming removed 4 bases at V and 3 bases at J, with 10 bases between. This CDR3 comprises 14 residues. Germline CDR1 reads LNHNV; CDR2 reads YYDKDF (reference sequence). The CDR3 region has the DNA TGTGCCACCAGCACTGGGACATTCAAAAACATTCAGTACTTC. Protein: CATSTGTFKNIQYF.

In DNA form, the CDR3 reads TGTGCCAGCAGTTCCTCCGGAGGACTTCACGAAGAGACCCAGTACTTC. Translating gives CASSSSGGLHEETQYF. This sequence joins TRBV28 and TRBJ2-5; possibly TRBD2 for D (5 bases). Germline loops: CDR1 MDHEN, CDR2 SYDVKM. Trimming shortened V by 4 bases and J by 3 bases, and 18 bases separated the two germline ends. The CDR3 contains 16 residues. The entire variable domain, with the rest obtained from reference TRBV28 and TRBJ2-5, is as follows: DVKVTQSSRYLVKRTGEKVFLECVQDMDHENMFWYRQDPGLGLRLIYFSYDVKMKEKGDIPEGYSVSREKKERFSLILESASTNQTSMYLCASSSSGGLHEETQYFGPGTRLLVL.

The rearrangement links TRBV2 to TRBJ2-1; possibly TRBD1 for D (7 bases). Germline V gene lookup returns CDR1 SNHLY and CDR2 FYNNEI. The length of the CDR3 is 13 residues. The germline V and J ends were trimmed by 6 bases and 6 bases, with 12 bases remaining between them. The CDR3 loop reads CASRQGTLNEQFF. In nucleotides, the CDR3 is TGTGCCAGCAGACAGGGGACTCTCAATGAGCAGTTCTTC.

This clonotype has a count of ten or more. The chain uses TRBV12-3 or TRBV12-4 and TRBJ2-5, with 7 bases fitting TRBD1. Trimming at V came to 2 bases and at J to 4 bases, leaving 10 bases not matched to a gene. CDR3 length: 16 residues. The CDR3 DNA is TGTGCCAGCAGTTTACAGGGGGAATTGTTGGGAGAGACCCAGTACTTC. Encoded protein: CASSLQGELLGETQYF.

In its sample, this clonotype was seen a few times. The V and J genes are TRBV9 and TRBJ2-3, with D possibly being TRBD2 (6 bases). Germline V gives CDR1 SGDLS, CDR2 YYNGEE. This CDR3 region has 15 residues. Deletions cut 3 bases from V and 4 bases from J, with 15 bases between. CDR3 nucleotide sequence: TGTGCCAGCAGCGCCCCCATCACTAGCTCAGATACGCAGTATTTT. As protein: CASSAPITSSDTQYF.

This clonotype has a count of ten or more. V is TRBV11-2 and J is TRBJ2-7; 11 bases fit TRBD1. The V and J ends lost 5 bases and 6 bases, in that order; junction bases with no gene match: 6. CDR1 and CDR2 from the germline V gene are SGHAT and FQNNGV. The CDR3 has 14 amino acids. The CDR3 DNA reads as TGTGCCAGCAGCCCTCCGGGACAGGGGGGCGAGCAGTACTTC. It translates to CASSPPGQGGEQYF. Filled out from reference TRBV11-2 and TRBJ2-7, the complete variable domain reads EAGVAQSPRYKIIEKRQSVAFWCNPISGHATLYWYQQILGQGPKLLIQFQNNGVVDDSQLPKDRFSAERLKGVDSTLKIQPAKLEDSAVYLCASSPPGQGGEQYFGPGTRLTVT.

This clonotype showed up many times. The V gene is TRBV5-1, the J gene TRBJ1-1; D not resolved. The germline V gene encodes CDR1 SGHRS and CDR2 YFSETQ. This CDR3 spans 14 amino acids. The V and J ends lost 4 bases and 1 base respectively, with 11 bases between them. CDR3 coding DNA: TGCGCCAGCAGCGGACTCTCGACGAACACTGAAGCTTTCTTT. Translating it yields CASSGLSTNTEAFF.